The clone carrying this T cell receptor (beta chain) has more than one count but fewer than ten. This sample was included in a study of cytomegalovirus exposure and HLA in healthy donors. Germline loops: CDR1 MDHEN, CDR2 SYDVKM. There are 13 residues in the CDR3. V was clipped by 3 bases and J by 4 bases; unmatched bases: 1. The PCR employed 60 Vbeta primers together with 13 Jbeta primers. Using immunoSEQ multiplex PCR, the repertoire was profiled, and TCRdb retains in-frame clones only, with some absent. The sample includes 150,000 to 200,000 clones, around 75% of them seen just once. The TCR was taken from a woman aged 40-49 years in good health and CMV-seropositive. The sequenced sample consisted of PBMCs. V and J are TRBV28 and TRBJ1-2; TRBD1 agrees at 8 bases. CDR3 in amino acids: CASSLDRVYGYTF. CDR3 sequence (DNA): TGTGCCAGCAGTTTGGACAGGGTCTATGGCTACACCTTC.